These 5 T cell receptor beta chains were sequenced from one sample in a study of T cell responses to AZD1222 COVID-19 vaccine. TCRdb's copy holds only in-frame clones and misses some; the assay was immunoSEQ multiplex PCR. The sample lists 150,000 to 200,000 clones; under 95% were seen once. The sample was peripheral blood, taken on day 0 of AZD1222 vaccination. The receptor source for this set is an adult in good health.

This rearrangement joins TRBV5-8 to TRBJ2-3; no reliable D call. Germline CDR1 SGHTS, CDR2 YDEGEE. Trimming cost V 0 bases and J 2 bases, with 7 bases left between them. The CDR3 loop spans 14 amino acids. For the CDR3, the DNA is TGTGCCAGCAGCTTGGGTGTGACCACAGATACGCAGTATTTT. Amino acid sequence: CASSLGVTTDTQYF.

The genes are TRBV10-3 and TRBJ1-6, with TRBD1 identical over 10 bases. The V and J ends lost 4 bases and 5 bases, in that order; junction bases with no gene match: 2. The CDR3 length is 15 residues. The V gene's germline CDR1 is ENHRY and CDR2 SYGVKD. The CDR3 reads CAISGGTGDNSPLHF. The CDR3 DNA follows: TGTGCCATCAGTGGGGGGACAGGGGATAATTCACCCCTCCACTTT.

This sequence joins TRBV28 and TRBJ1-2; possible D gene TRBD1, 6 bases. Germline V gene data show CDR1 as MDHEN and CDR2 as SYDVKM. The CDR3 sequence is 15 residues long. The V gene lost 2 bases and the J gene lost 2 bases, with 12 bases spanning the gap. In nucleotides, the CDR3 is TGTGCCAGCAGTTTAAGGAACAGGGAGAACTATGGCTACACCTTC. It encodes CASSLRNRENYGYTF.

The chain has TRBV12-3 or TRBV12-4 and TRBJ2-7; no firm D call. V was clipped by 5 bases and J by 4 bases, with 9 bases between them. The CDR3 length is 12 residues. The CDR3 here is CASSAGSYEQYF. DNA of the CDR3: TGTGCCAGCAGTGCCGGAAGTTACGAGCAGTACTTC.

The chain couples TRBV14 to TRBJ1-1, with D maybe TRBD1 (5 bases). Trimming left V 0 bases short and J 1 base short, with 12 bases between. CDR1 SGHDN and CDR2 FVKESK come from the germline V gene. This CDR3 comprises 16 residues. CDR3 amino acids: CASSQDYLGENTEAFF. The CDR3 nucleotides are TGTGCCAGCAGCCAAGATTATCTGGGGGAGAACACTGAAGCTTTCTTT.